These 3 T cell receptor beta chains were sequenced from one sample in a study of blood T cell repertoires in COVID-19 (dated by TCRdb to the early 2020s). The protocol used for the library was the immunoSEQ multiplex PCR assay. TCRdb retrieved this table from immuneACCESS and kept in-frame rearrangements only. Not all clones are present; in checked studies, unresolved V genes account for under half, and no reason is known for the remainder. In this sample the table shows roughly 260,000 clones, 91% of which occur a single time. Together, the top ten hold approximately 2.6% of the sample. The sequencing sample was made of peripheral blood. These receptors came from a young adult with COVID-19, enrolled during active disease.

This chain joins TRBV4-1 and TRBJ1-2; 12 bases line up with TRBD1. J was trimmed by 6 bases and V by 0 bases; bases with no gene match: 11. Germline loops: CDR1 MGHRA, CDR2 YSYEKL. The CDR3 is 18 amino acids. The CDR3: CASSQDIGTGGASDGYTF. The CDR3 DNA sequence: TGCGCCAGCAGCCAAGATATAGGGACAGGGGGCGCGAGTGATGGCTACACCTTC.

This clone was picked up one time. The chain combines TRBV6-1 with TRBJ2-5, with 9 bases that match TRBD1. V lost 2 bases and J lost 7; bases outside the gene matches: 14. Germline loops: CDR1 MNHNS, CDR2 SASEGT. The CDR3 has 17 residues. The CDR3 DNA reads TGTGCCAGCAGTGAACGGGACAGGGTCCCTCAGGGTGCGACCCAGTACTTC. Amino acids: CASSERDRVPQGATQYF.

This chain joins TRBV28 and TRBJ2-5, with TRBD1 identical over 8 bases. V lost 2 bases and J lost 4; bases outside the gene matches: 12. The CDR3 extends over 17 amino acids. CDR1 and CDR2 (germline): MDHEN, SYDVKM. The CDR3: CASSLSPGTGLPETQYF. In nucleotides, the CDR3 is TGTGCCAGCAGTTTAAGCCCCGGGACAGGCCTCCCAGAGACCCAGTACTTC. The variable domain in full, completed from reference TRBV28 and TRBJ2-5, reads DVKVTQSSRYLVKRTGEKVFLECVQDMDHENMFWYRQDPGLGLRLIYFSYDVKMKEKGDIPEGYSVSREKKERFSLILESASTNQTSMYLCASSLSPGTGLPETQYFGPGTRLLVL.